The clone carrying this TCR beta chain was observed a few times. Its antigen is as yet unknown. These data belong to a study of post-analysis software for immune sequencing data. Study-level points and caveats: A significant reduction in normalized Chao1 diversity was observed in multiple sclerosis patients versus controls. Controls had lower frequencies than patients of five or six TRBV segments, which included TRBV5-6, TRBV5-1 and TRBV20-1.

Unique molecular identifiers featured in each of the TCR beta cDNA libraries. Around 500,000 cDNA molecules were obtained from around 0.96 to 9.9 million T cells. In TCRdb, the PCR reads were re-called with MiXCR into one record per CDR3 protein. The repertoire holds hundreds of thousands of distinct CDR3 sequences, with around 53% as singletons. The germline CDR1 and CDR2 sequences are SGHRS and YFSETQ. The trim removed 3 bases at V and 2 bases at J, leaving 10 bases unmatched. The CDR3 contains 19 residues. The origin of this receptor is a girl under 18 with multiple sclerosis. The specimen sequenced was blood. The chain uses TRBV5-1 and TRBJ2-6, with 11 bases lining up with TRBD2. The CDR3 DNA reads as TGCGCCAGCAGCTCAACTTGGACTAGCGGGCATACTGGGGCCAACGTCCTGACTTTC. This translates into CASSSTWTSGHTGANVLTF. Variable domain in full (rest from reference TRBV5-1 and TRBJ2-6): KAGVTQTPRYLIKTRGQQVTLSCSPISGHRSVSWYQQTPGQGLQFLFEYFSETQRNKGNFPGRFSGRQFSNSRSEMNVSTLELGDSALYLCASSSTWTSGHTGANVLTFGAGSRLTVL.